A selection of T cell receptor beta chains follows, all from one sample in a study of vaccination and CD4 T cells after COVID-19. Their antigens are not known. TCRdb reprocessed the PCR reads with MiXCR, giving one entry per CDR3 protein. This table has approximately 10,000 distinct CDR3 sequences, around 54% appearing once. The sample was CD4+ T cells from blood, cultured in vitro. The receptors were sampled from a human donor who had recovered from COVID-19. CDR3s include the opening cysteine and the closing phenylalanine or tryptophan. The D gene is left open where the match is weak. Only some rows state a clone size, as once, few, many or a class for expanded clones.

CASSLGGATGELFF,TGTGCCAGCAGCTTAGGAGGGGCCACCGGGGAGCTGTTTTTT,-,TRBJ2-2,-,TRBV7-8
CASIGDRNQPQHF,TGTGCCAGCATCGGGGACAGGAATCAGCCCCAGCATTTT,TRBD1,TRBJ1-5,few,TRBV28
CAWRQTHTEAFF,TGTGCCTGGAGACAAACCCACACTGAAGCTTTCTTT,-,TRBJ1-1,-,TRBV30
CASSPVGKNTGELFF,TGTGCCAGCTCACCGGTAGGGAAGAACACCGGGGAGCTGTTTTTT,-,TRBJ2-2,-,TRBV18
CASSEARGGGSPLHF,TGTGCCAGCAGTGAAGCGCGGGGCGGGGGCTCACCCCTCCACTTT,-,TRBJ1-6,-,TRBV2
CSVAASGAATQYF,TGCAGCGTTGCCGCTAGCGGCGCAGCGACCCAGTACTTC,TRBD2,TRBJ2-5,-,TRBV29-1
CATTSTGGTEAFF,TGTGCCACCACCTCGACAGGGGGCACTGAAGCTTTCTTT,TRBD1,TRBJ1-1,-,TRBV24-1
CASSQEAGFYNEQFF,TGTGCCAGCAGCCAAGAGGCAGGGTTCTACAATGAGCAGTTCTTC,-,TRBJ2-1,-,TRBV7-6
CATSRVDGFYEQYF,TGTGCCACCAGCAGAGTGGACGGATTCTACGAGCAGTACTTC,-,TRBJ2-7,once,TRBV15
CASSQGGTGNTIYF,TGCGCCAGCAGCCAAGGGGGAACTGGAAACACCATATATTTT,-,TRBJ1-3,-,TRBV4-1
CASSPRQGLSGYTF,TGTGCCAGCAGCCCAAGACAGGGGTTGAGTGGCTACACCTTC,TRBD1,TRBJ1-2,-,TRBV6-2/TRBV6-3
CASSLARTAQETQYF,TGTGCCAGCAGCTTGGCGCGGACAGCCCAAGAGACCCAGTACTTC,-,TRBJ2-5,medium-sized,TRBV5-6
CASSQEGGGPYGYTF,TGCGCCAGCAGCCAAGAGGGGGGAGGGCCTTATGGCTACACCTTC,-,TRBJ1-2,-,TRBV4-1
CASSARDRGRTEAFF,TGTGCCAGTAGTGCCCGGGACAGGGGGAGGACTGAAGCTTTCTTT,TRBD1,TRBJ1-1,-,TRBV19
CASSPGQATEAFF,TGTGCCAGCAGCCCGGGACAAGCCACTGAAGCTTTCTTT,-,TRBJ1-1,-,TRBV7-9
CASSSHGAGRIYGYTF,TGTGCCAGCAGTTCCCATGGGGCAGGGCGGATTTATGGCTACACCTTC,-,TRBJ1-2,-,TRBV6-2/TRBV6-3
CASSYRRLAAIQETQYF,TGTGCCAGCAGCTACCGTCGACTAGCGGCGATCCAAGAGACCCAGTACTTC,TRBD2,TRBJ2-5,-,TRBV11-1
CAKHKQGQPQHF,TGTGCCAAACATAAACAGGGCCAGCCCCAGCATTTT,-,TRBJ1-5,-,TRBV27
CSATVAGPGGVQETQYF,TGCAGTGCTACCGTAGCGGGCCCGGGAGGCGTACAAGAGACCCAGTACTTC,TRBD2,TRBJ2-5,-,TRBV20-1
CAIGDGKTSYEQYF,TGTGCCATCGGTGACGGAAAGACCTCCTACGAGCAGTACTTC,-,TRBJ2-7,-,TRBV10-3
CASSRGQGWMNTEAFF,TGTGCCAGCAGTCGAGGACAGGGCTGGATGAACACTGAAGCTTTCTTT,TRBD1,TRBJ1-1,few,TRBV6-1
CASSPLTGPNEQFF,TGTGCCAGCAGCCCACTTACGGGCCCGAATGAGCAGTTCTTC,-,TRBJ2-1,-,TRBV13
CASSTGQPLDGYTF,TGCGCCAGCAGCACTGGACAGCCTCTGGACGGCTACACCTTC,-,TRBJ1-2,-,TRBV5-1
CASSFTGGLSGYTF,TGTGCCAGCAGTTTCACAGGGGGATTGAGTGGCTACACCTTC,TRBD1,TRBJ1-2,-,TRBV27
CASSFPGAGANVLTF,TGCGCCAGCAGCTTCCCCGGGGCTGGGGCCAACGTCCTGACTTTC,-,TRBJ2-6,-,TRBV5-1
CASSDLADRGLYEQYF,TGTGCCAGCAGTGACCTCGCGGACAGGGGACTCTACGAGCAGTACTTC,TRBD1,TRBJ2-7,few,TRBV6-1
CSAKTSGSGQTQYF,TGCAGTGCGAAAACTAGCGGGAGCGGACAGACCCAGTACTTC,TRBD2,TRBJ2-5,-,TRBV20-1
CASSLGLGQGQETQYF,TGTGCCAGCAGCTTGGGCCTCGGTCAGGGCCAAGAGACCCAGTACTTC,-,TRBJ2-5,once,TRBV5-6
CASSPTGETQYF,TGCGCCAGCAGCCCCACAGGGGAGACCCAGTACTTC,-,TRBJ2-5,-,TRBV5-1
CASSESPVETQYF,TGTGCCAGCAGTGAATCCCCGGTTGAGACCCAGTACTTC,-,TRBJ2-5,-,TRBV25-1
CASSPKQGWNTEAFF,TGTGCCAGCAGTCCCAAACAAGGTTGGAACACTGAAGCTTTCTTT,-,TRBJ1-1,few,TRBV27
CASRQGGGEAFF,TGTGCCAGCAGACAAGGAGGGGGTGAAGCTTTCTTT,-,TRBJ1-1,-,TRBV7-9
CASSLEGSGANVLTF,TGTGCCAGCAGCTTGGAAGGCTCTGGGGCCAACGTCCTGACTTTC,-,TRBJ2-6,-,TRBV5-4
CASSLGGHLNTEAFF,TGTGCCAGCAGCTTAGGGGGCCACTTGAACACTGAAGCTTTCTTT,-,TRBJ1-1,once,TRBV7-2
CASSPSPGQATGEQYF,TGTGCCAGCTCACCAAGCCCGGGACAGGCTACGGGTGAGCAGTACTTC,TRBD1,TRBJ2-7,few,TRBV18
CASRAGTENTEAFF,TGTGCCAGCAGGGCCGGGACAGAGAACACTGAAGCTTTCTTT,TRBD1,TRBJ1-1,-,TRBV2
CASRGFDEQFF,TGTGCCAGCCGGGGCTTCGATGAGCAGTTCTTC,-,TRBJ2-1,-,TRBV3-1